This is a list of T cell receptor beta chains from one sample in a study of blood T cell repertoires in COVID-19. Sequencing used immunoSEQ multiplex PCR; TCRdb keeps in-frame clones, though not all of them. The sample consists of 250,000 to 400,000 clones, around 87% of them appearing once. The sequencing sample was made of peripheral blood. The receptors derive from a middle-aged man with active or convalescent COVID-19. The conserved cysteine and the conserved F or W are not part of the CDR3 here. The order of the fields is clone size, V gene, CDR3 protein. Clone size is not always given. Where it is, it says once, few, many or a class for expanded clones.

size: NA
V: TRBV5-5
CDR3: ASSWADRVPDSGNTIY

size: NA
V: TRBV2
CDR3: ASNRVANTGELF

size: NA
V: TRBV9
CDR3: ASSPRGGVSSYNEQF

size: NA
V: TRBV6-6
CDR3: ASSSGIAYEQY

size: NA
V: TRBV4-3
CDR3: ASSQEGTSSYNEQF

size: NA
V: TRBV5-1
CDR3: ASSFAGVQETQY

size: NA
V: TRBV10-3
CDR3: AISGVGTGGYGYT

size: NA
V: TRBV5-1
CDR3: ASSLGDTYEQY

size: NA
V: TRBV6-5
CDR3: AAARAGVTNEQF

size: NA
V: TRBV5-1
CDR3: ASSLAGQRLLGYGYT

size: few
V: TRBV28
CDR3: ASSPLNTEAF

size: NA
V: TRBV27
CDR3: ASSLRSNYYNEQF

size: NA
V: TRBV18
CDR3: ASSPGQSHYGYT

size: once
V: TRBV3-1/TRBV3-2
CDR3: ASSAPGQGILGEAF

size: NA
V: TRBV20-1
CDR3: SASLVAGERETQY

size: NA
V: TRBV6-2/TRBV6-3
CDR3: ASSTALGRGKETQY

size: NA
V: TRBV5-1
CDR3: ASSYTSGSVPDTQY

size: NA
V: TRBV7-6
CDR3: ASSLGWGGTEAF

size: NA
V: TRBV9
CDR3: ASSVRSDTQY

size: NA
V: TRBV20-1
CDR3: SASYGAKNIQY

size: once
V: TRBV2
CDR3: ASKSQGSSYEQY

size: NA
V: TRBV2
CDR3: ASSESGGNQPQH

size: NA
V: TRBV5-1
CDR3: ASSPGQPYGYT

size: NA
V: TRBV7-9
CDR3: ASSFDRVTDTQY

size: once
V: TRBV7-2
CDR3: ASAPLAGAVGEQY

size: NA
V: TRBV30
CDR3: AWSVQGAGEKLF

size: NA
V: TRBV5-1
CDR3: ASSFQGADGYT

size: NA
V: TRBV3-1/TRBV3-2
CDR3: ASSFATGSDTQY